The clone carrying this TCR beta chain appeared a single time. The antigen remains undetermined. This CDR3 is 15 amino acids long. CDR1 and CDR2 from the germline V gene are SGHKS and YYEKEE (reference sequence). After removal of 2 bases from V and 7 bases from J, the junction contained 11 bases not matched to a gene. The data belong to a study of cytomegalovirus exposure and HLA in healthy donors. The PCR had 60 Vbeta and 13 Jbeta primers. Only in-frame clones appear in the TCRdb table, and some are missing; sequencing was by immunoSEQ multiplex PCR. The table has fewer than 120,000 clones, more than 65% seen once. General observations from the study: According to the study, 160 or so TCR beta chains were cytomegalovirus-associated. It was reported in a later analysis that an Asian-associated ancestry cluster showed fewer N-insertions than the roughly 660-donor mean. Some V segments could not be told apart, so they were left out, TRBV6-2 and TRBV6-3 among them. Later, an analysis showed that TCR beta chains associated with HLA were more clonally expanded than others that were equally common.

The TCR comes from a man under 40 in good health and CMV-seropositive. The V call is TRBV5-5, the J call TRBJ1-1; TRBD1 matches at 7 bases. The specimen sequenced was PBMCs. CDR3 DNA sequence: TGTGCCAGCAGCTTACCCGGGACAGACCGACTTGAAGCTTTCTTT. Protein product: CASSLPGTDRLEAFF.